This T cell receptor (beta chain) was observed in a study of T cell repertoires in cytomegalovirus infection. The CDR3 totals 17 residues. CDR1 LNHDA and CDR2 SQIVND come from the germline V gene (reference sequence). The junction had 10 bases not matched to a gene; V was cut back by 5 bases and J by 1 base. On this clonotype: Its antigen remains unidentified.

From the reads, TCRdb called clonotypes with MiXCR, one entry per CDR3 protein. The table has under 120,000 distinct CDR3 sequences, roughly 39% seen once. The sample consisted of CD8+ T cells from cultured PBMCs, taken from culture after CMV antigen stimulation. V is TRBV19 and J is TRBJ2-1, with TRBD1 matching over 8 bases. The sequence came from a human donor in good health (CMV status not recorded). Some clones in this sample may be carry-over from other donors' samples. Here the CDR3 reads CASSRPDRGPSYNEQFF. Here the CDR3 DNA reads TGTGCCAGTAGTCGACCAGACAGGGGACCATCCTACAATGAGCAGTTCTTC.